This is a list of T cell receptor beta chains from one sample in a study of blood T cell repertoires in COVID-19. Profiling relied on immunoSEQ multiplex PCR, and the TCRdb table lists in-frame clones only, not all of them. Of some 310,000 clones in the sample, around 86% were seen once. Source material: peripheral blood. The source is a man in his fifties with active or convalescent COVID-19. The CDR3 runs from the conserved cysteine through the conserved F or W. A D gene is named only where the DNA matches it firmly. Expanded clones are given a class, and other clones once, few, many or no size at all.

J,V,size,D,length,CDR3,DNA
TRBJ1-1,TRBV5-1,-,-,13,CASSLTGSTEAFF,TGCGCCAGCAGCTTGACGGGGAGCACTGAAGCTTTCTTT
TRBJ2-5,TRBV18,once,TRBD1,14,CASSPTTGKETQYF,TGTGCCAGCTCACCAACGACAGGGAAAGAGACCCAGTACTTC
TRBJ1-5,TRBV7-2,-,-,16,CASSLRSLGSNQPQHF,TGTGCCAGCAGCCTAAGGTCCCTCGGGAGCAATCAGCCCCAGCATTTT
TRBJ2-7,TRBV5-5,-,TRBD1,14,CASSSGQGLYEQYF,TGTGCCAGCAGCTCGGGACAGGGTCTCTACGAGCAGTACTTC
TRBJ1-5,TRBV19,few,-,13,CASSWDNNQPQHF,TGTGCCAGTAGTTGGGACAACAATCAGCCCCAGCATTTT
TRBJ2-3,TRBV27,-,TRBD1,16,CASSPWTGGNTDTQYF,TGTGCCAGCAGTCCGTGGACAGGGGGTAACACAGATACGCAGTATTTT
TRBJ2-7,TRBV5-4,-,TRBD2,17,CASSGGPGGRYSYEQYF,TGTGCCAGCAGCGGAGGCCCGGGAGGACGATATTCCTACGAGCAGTACTTC
TRBJ1-6,TRBV18,-,-,15,CASSPFRRDNSPLHF,TGTGCCAGCTCACCTTTTCGACGGGATAATTCACCCCTCCACTTT
TRBJ1-1,TRBV3-1/TRBV3-2,-,-,13,CASSQVGNTEAFF,TGTGCCAGCAGCCAAGTCGGGAACACTGAAGCTTTCTTT
TRBJ1-1,TRBV2,-,-,14,CASIPQGGSLEAFF,TGTGCCAGCATCCCCCAAGGGGGTAGTCTTGAAGCTTTCTTT
TRBJ2-3,TRBV4-3,-,TRBD2,15,CASSPTSGVFDTQYF,TGCGCCAGCAGCCCTACTAGCGGGGTTTTCGATACGCAGTATTTT
TRBJ2-7,TRBV19,-,TRBD1,13,CASRDRGTYEQYF,TGTGCCAGTAGGGACAGGGGGACGTATGAGCAGTACTTC
TRBJ1-1,TRBV7-2,-,-,14,CASSAGVVNTEAFF,TGTGCCAGCAGCGCCGGAGTCGTGAACACTGAAGCTTTCTTT
TRBJ2-1,TRBV9,-,TRBD2,15,CASSGSAGVGNEQFF,TGTGCCAGCAGCGGATCAGCGGGAGTCGGGAATGAGCAGTTCTTC
TRBJ1-6,TRBV6-5,few,-,15,CASNPSVTGNSPLHF,TGTGCCAGCAACCCCTCCGTCACGGGAAATTCACCCCTCCACTTT
TRBJ2-1,TRBV6-5,-,TRBD2,15,CASSLLAGGYNEQFF,TGTGCCAGCAGTTTACTAGCGGGGGGATACAATGAGCAGTTCTTC
TRBJ1-2,TRBV19,-,TRBD1,14,CASSGGQTFYGYTF,TGTGCCAGTAGTGGGGGACAGACGTTCTATGGCTACACCTTC
TRBJ2-4,TRBV4-1,-,-,15,CASSPLRVAKNIQYF,TGCGCCAGCAGCCCATTGCGTGTAGCCAAAAACATTCAGTACTTC
TRBJ2-7,TRBV4-1,-,TRBD2,17,CASSQDRISGSSYEQYF,TGCGCCAGCAGCCAAGACAGAATTAGCGGGAGCTCCTACGAGCAGTACTTC
TRBJ1-2,TRBV7-2,-,-,15,CASSASRVGREGYTF,TGTGCCAGCAGCGCTAGTCGGGTTGGCAGGGAAGGCTACACCTTC
TRBJ1-5,TRBV6-5,few,-,14,CASSGGYSNQPQHF,TGTGCCAGCAGCGGCGGTTATAGCAATCAGCCCCAGCATTTT
TRBJ1-6,TRBV2,-,-,12,CASEDSNSPLHF,TGTGCCAGCGAGGACAGTAATTCACCCCTCCACTTT
TRBJ1-3,TRBV28,-,-,16,CASSLTSQGSGNTIYF,TGTGCCAGCAGTCTAACGTCTCAGGGCTCTGGAAACACCATATATTTT
TRBJ1-3,TRBV7-6,-,-,16,CASSLGNPSSGNTIYF,TGTGCCAGCAGCTTAGGTAATCCCTCCTCTGGAAACACCATATATTTT
TRBJ2-3,TRBV9,-,TRBD2,15,CASREAGGNADTQYF,TGTGCCAGCAGAGAGGCGGGGGGGAACGCAGATACGCAGTATTTT
TRBJ2-7,TRBV7-2,-,TRBD1,15,CASSLVPGQGTEQYF,TGTGCCAGCAGCTTAGTCCCAGGACAGGGAACTGAGCAGTACTTC
TRBJ1-5,TRBV2,-,-,16,CASSEFPEISNQPQHF,TGTGCCAGCAGTGAATTTCCGGAGATTAGCAATCAGCCCCAGCATTTT
TRBJ1-1,TRBV27,-,TRBD1,13,CASKGTGRTEAFF,TGTGCCAGCAAAGGGACAGGGCGAACTGAAGCTTTCTTT
TRBJ1-6,TRBV4-1,-,-,16,CASSQIPGHSNSPLHF,TGCGCCAGCAGCCAGATACCGGGACATAGTAATTCACCCCTCCACTTT
TRBJ1-3,TRBV18,-,TRBD1,16,CASSYNRGSSGNTIYF,TGTGCCAGCTCGTACAACAGGGGAAGCTCTGGAAACACCATATATTTT
TRBJ1-4,TRBV30,-,-,13,CAWSGQANEKLFF,TGTGCCTGGAGTGGACAGGCTAATGAAAAACTGTTTTTT
TRBJ2-7,TRBV30,-,TRBD2,14,CAWSLLAGAYEQYF,TGTGCCTGGAGTTTGCTAGCGGGAGCTTACGAGCAGTACTTC
TRBJ1-6,TRBV7-9,-,-,15,CASSFGHIQDSPLHF,TGTGCCAGCAGCTTCGGACACATCCAGGATTCACCCCTCCACTTT
TRBJ2-7,TRBV19,once,TRBD1,13,CASEPGTGGEQYF,TGTGCCAGTGAACCCGGGACAGGGGGCGAGCAGTACTTC
TRBJ1-2,TRBV6-1,-,-,15,CASSESGVPNYGYTF,TGTGCCAGCAGTGAATCCGGGGTTCCTAACTATGGCTACACCTTC
TRBJ1-2,TRBV7-8,-,TRBD1,16,CASSFLGQGAPVGYTF,TGTGCCAGCAGCTTCCTAGGACAGGGGGCCCCCGTTGGCTACACCTTC
TRBJ1-1,TRBV5-1,-,TRBD1,16,CASKEPGQGDDTEAFF,TGCGCCAGCAAAGAACCGGGACAGGGGGATGACACTGAAGCTTTCTTT
TRBJ1-1,TRBV30,-,-,15,CAWSRGRGLNTEAFF,TGTGCCTGGAGTAGGGGCAGGGGATTGAACACTGAAGCTTTCTTT
TRBJ2-5,TRBV6-6,-,TRBD2,16,CASSTGLAGFGETQYF,TGTGCCAGCAGTACGGGGTTAGCGGGGTTCGGGGAGACCCAGTACTTC
TRBJ1-2,TRBV28,-,-,15,CASSSSLTGKDGYTF,TGTGCCAGCAGTTCGTCCCTTACAGGGAAGGATGGCTACACCTTC
TRBJ1-1,TRBV28,once,-,14,CASSPVGGATEAFF,TGTGCCAGCAGTCCAGTGGGTGGGGCGACTGAAGCTTTCTTT
TRBJ1-6,TRBV9,-,-,15,CASSVGVTYNSPLHF,TGTGCCAGCAGCGTCGGGGTTACCTATAATTCACCCCTCCACTTT
TRBJ1-5,TRBV19,-,-,14,CASSRSGETQPQHF,TGTGCCAGTAGTCGTTCAGGGGAAACTCAGCCCCAGCATTTT
TRBJ1-6,TRBV5-1,-,TRBD1,16,CASSLETGGYNSPLHF,TGCGCCAGCAGCTTGGAGACAGGGGGCTATAATTCACCCCTCCACTTT
TRBJ1-1,TRBV7-8,-,-,15,CASSLSRSSDTEAFF,TGTGCCAGCAGCTTAAGTAGGAGTTCCGACACTGAAGCTTTCTTT
TRBJ1-2,TRBV28,-,-,12,CASSLRGYGYTF,TGTGCCAGCAGTTTGCGGGGCTATGGCTACACCTTC
TRBJ1-1,TRBV4-3,-,-,15,CASSPPGLLHTEAFF,TGCGCCAGCAGCCCCCCAGGTTTACTGCACACTGAAGCTTTCTTT
TRBJ2-3,TRBV10-3,-,TRBD2,15,CAIRPGLAGSDTQYF,TGTGCCATCAGACCGGGACTAGCGGGGTCAGATACGCAGTATTTT
TRBJ1-1,TRBV7-9,-,-,16,CASSPPEGQVNTEAFF,TGTGCCAGCAGCCCCCCGGAGGGGCAAGTGAACACTGAAGCTTTCTTT
TRBJ1-2,TRBV28,-,-,13,CATIQGAGDGYTF,TGTGCCACTATACAGGGCGCAGGGGATGGCTACACCTTC
TRBJ1-1,TRBV5-1,-,TRBD1,15,CASCETGEEGTEAFF,TGCGCCAGCTGTGAGACAGGGGAGGAGGGCACTGAAGCTTTCTTT
TRBJ2-7,TRBV6-5,-,-,15,CASKEQGRGSYEQYF,TGTGCCAGCAAGGAACAGGGTCGGGGCTCCTACGAGCAGTACTTC
TRBJ1-1,TRBV5-1,-,TRBD1,17,CASSPMGQGSFNTEAFF,TGCGCCAGCAGCCCAATGGGACAGGGAAGTTTTAACACTGAAGCTTTCTTT